Shown below are 20 T cell receptor beta chains from a single sample sequenced in a study of cytomegalovirus exposure and HLA in healthy donors. Both 60 Vbeta primers and 13 Jbeta primers went into the PCR. Some clones are missing from TCRdb's copy, which holds only in-frame ones; the method was immunoSEQ multiplex PCR. The sample lists roughly 100,000 clones; approximately 80% were seen once. Source material: PBMCs. These receptors came from a man aged 45-65 years in good health and CMV-seronegative.

The chain is built from TRBV2 and TRBJ2-7, with a weak D call TRBD1 (6 bases). Germline V gene lookup returns CDR1 SNHLY and CDR2 FYNNEI. The CDR3 covers 12 residues. The ends were cut back, 8 bases at V and 2 bases at J, with 10 bases in the middle. The CDR3: CASSGATYEQYV. DNA of the CDR3: TGTGCCAGCTCAGGGGCCACCTACGAGCAGTACGTC.

The chain combines TRBV5-1 with TRBJ1-2; tentative D call: TRBD1 (5 bases). V lost 6 bases and J 9 bases, leaving 15 bases between the germline ends. This CDR3 contains 12 residues. CDR1 SGHRS and CDR2 YFSETQ come from the germline V gene. CDR3 DNA sequence: TGCGCCAGCACCGAGCCCGGGGGTAGCTACACCTTC. Translating gives CASTEPGGSYTF.

J is TRBJ1-4 and V is TRBV10-3; D is perhaps TRBD1 (6 bases). V was pared by 6 bases and J by 6 bases, with 8 bases between. Germline lookup yields CDR1 ENHRY and CDR2 SYGVKD. The CDR3 is made up of 12 amino acids. Here the CDR3 reads CAIRAGDEKLFF. The CDR3 DNA is TGTGCCATCAGGGCAGGGGATGAAAAACTGTTTTTT.

The chain links TRBV5-1 to TRBJ1-1; 11 bases line up with TRBD1. The ends lost 3 bases at V and 5 bases at J; junction bases unmatched: 3. Germline assignment: CDR1 SGHRS and CDR2 YFSETQ. The CDR3 runs to 14 residues. The CDR3 loop is CASSSDRGQTEAFF. CDR3 nucleotide sequence: TGCGCCAGCAGCTCGGACAGGGGGCAAACTGAAGCTTTCTTT.

This chain joins TRBV21-1 and TRBJ1-1; the DNA was not compared with TRBD1, the D call given in the table. TRBV21-1 is noted as a pseudogene. CDR3 size: 14 residues. The CDR3 DNA is TGTGCCAGCAGCGGAGGGGGCCTGAACACTGAAGCTTTCTTT. Its protein is CASSGGGLNTEAFF.

The chain couples TRBV11-2 to TRBJ1-3, with D possibly matching TRBD1 (6 bases). V was pared by 2 bases and J by 3 bases, with 11 bases between. Germline V CDR1 and CDR2: SGHAT, FQNNGV. The CDR3 is 15 amino acids. The CDR3 DNA follows: TGTGCCAGCAGCTTAACTGCAGGGGTTGGAAACACCATATATTTT. Translation: CASSLTAGVGNTIYF.

The rearrangement uses TRBV6-1 and TRBJ1-1, with D possibly TRBD1 on 6 matching bases. The CDR3 spans 14 residues. CDR1 MNHNS and CDR2 SASEGT come from the germline V gene. Trimming removed 7 bases at V and 5 bases at J, with 17 bases between. In DNA form, the CDR3 reads TGTGCCAGCACGGTTGGACAGTCCGGGACTGAAGCTTTCTTT. It specifies CASTVGQSGTEAFF.

The chain joins TRBV7-9 to TRBJ1-2, with D uncertain. V lost 6 bases to trimming and J lost 3 bases, with 14 bases between them. The CDR3 runs 14 residues. Germline V lookup: CDR1 SEHNR, CDR2 FQNEAQ (reference sequence). The CDR3 region is CASREVEGHYGYTF. CDR3 bases: TGTGCCAGCAGGGAGGTGGAGGGCCACTATGGCTACACCTTC.

This clone was seen just once. The CDR3 sequence is CATSTPAGVVDTQYF. CDR3 DNA: TGTGCCACCAGCACCCCAGCGGGGGTTGTCGATACGCAGTATTTT. The chain uses TRBV15 and TRBJ2-3, with 8 bases identical to TRBD2. The V gene end was trimmed by 4 bases and the J gene end by 6 bases; junction bases not matched to a gene: 9. The CDR3 contains 15 residues. Per germline, CDR1 LNHNV and CDR2 YYDKDF (reference sequence).

The chain uses TRBV5-4 and TRBJ1-5; unclear D gene. Trimming took off 0 bases at V and 3 bases at J, with 4 bases between the two ends. The germline gives CDR1 SGHNT, CDR2 YYREEE (reference sequence). This CDR3 spans 13 amino acids. The chain's CDR3 is CASSLDTNQPQHF. The CDR3 nucleotides are TGTGCCAGCAGCTTGGACACCAATCAGCCCCAGCATTTT.

This clone was recorded only once. This chain connects TRBV21-1 to TRBJ2-5; TRBD1, as called in the table, went unchecked against the DNA. TRBV21-1 is an annotated pseudogene. The CDR3 has 15 residues. CDR3 nucleotide sequence: TGTGCCAACATAAAAAGGGGGACGGCCTGGGAGACCCAGTACTTC. Its translation is CANIKRGTAWETQYF.

This clone was counted only a few times. The gene calls are TRBV5-4 and TRBJ2-2; 8 bases align to TRBD2. Germline loops: CDR1 SGHNT, CDR2 YYREEE (reference sequence). The CDR3 sequence is 16 residues long. The junction had 6 bases not matched to a gene; V was cut back by 4 bases and J by 1 base. The CDR3 sequence: CASSRGSGGNTGELFF. DNA of the CDR3: TGTGCCAGCAGCCGAGGGAGCGGGGGGAACACCGGGGAGCTGTTTTTT.

Only one count was recorded for this clone. The chain has TRBV5-6 and TRBJ1-5; D gene uncertain. The CDR3 is 15 amino acids. V lost 1 base and J lost 4, with 12 bases in between. Germline values: CDR1 SGHDT, CDR2 YYEEEE. The CDR3 sequence is CASSLSTALNQPQHF. CDR3 sequence (DNA): TGTGCCAGCAGCTTGAGTACAGCCCTGAATCAGCCCCAGCATTTT.

This rearrangement joins TRBV5-1 to TRBJ1-1, with 7 bases aligning to TRBD1. V lost 2 bases to trimming and J lost 6 bases; unmatched junction nucleotides: 16. Germline assignment: CDR1 SGHRS and CDR2 YFSETQ. CDR3 length equals 17 residues. The CDR3 DNA follows: TGCGCCAGCAGCTTATACAGAGGAGGGGGCGAAAGGGCTGAAGCTTTCTTT. Encoded protein: CASSLYRGGGERAEAFF.

This clone has just one count. The CDR3: CATREGGGSYEQYF. In DNA form, the CDR3 reads TGTGCCACCAGGGAAGGGGGGGGCTCCTACGAGCAGTACTTC. The chain links TRBV28 to TRBJ2-7; tentatively, D is TRBD2 (7 bases). Germline V gene lookup returns CDR1 MDHEN and CDR2 SYDVKM. Trimming took 10 bases from V and 0 from J, leaving 16 bases between them. CDR3 size: 14 residues.

The CDR3: CSVEDGADNYGYTF. CDR3 coding DNA: TGCAGCGTTGAAGATGGGGCAGATAACTATGGCTACACCTTC. V and J are TRBV29-1 and TRBJ1-2; D is possibly TRBD1 (5 bases). Per the germline V gene, CDR1 is SQVTM and CDR2 is ANQGSEA. There are 14 residues in the CDR3. V lost 0 bases to trimming and J lost 1 base, with 9 bases between them.

V usage is TRBV2 and J usage is TRBJ2-1, with a possible D match to TRBD2 (6 bases). Germline CDR1 reads SNHLY; CDR2 reads FYNNEI. The V and J ends lost 10 bases and 7 bases respectively, with 23 bases between them. This CDR3 is built from 15 residues. DNA of the CDR3: TGTGCCATCCCCCCCCGGGACTCGGGCAGGAATGAGCAGTTCTTC. Translated, it gives CAIPPRDSGRNEQFF.

This clone was picked up a small number of times. The CDR3 coding sequence is TGTGCCAGCAGTTACAGTTATGAGGGTGGCTATGGCTACACCTTC. Protein product: CASSYSYEGGYGYTF. V gene TRBV6-5 combines with J gene TRBJ1-2; D call uncertain. The CDR3 is 15 residues long. Trimming stripped 2 bases from V and 4 bases from J, with 14 bases between. CDR1 MNHEY and CDR2 SVGAGI come from the germline V gene.

A single count supports this clone. The chain joins TRBV5-4 to TRBJ2-5, with 12 nucleotides matching TRBD2. V lost 5 bases, J lost 1 base, and 6 bases stayed unmatched. The CDR3 has 16 residues. Germline V lookup: CDR1 SGHNT, CDR2 YYREEE (reference sequence). CDR3 amino acids: CASRPSGGAGQETQYF. In nucleotides, the CDR3 is TGTGCCAGCAGGCCTAGCGGGGGGGCAGGCCAAGAGACCCAGTACTTC.

The chain has TRBV28 and TRBJ1-5, with D possibly being TRBD1 (5 bases). V gave up 5 bases and J gave up 1 base, with 9 bases separating them. The CDR3 has 14 residues. Germline V gene sequence: CDR1 MDHEN, CDR2 SYDVKM. This CDR3 reads CASSGGSSNQPQHF. The CDR3 DNA reads as TGTGCCAGCAGTGGGGGGTCCAGCAATCAGCCCCAGCATTTT.